This T cell receptor beta chain was recovered during a study of blood T cell repertoires in COVID-19. Study-wide context: Italy, Spain and the United States were the sources of the convalescent and acute COVID-19 samples. From T cells, B-cell-depleted T cells, or PBMCs came the material, which was cDNA or gDNA.

Seattle patients were enrolled while actively infected and followed longitudinally. This clone was detected once. Original processing notes: Nucleated cell number was recorded as an estimate derived from reference gene primer amplification. The data were produced by immunoSEQ multiplex PCR, yet TCRdb's version contains in-frame clones alone and is incomplete. V and J calls and clone size are copied from that table; D and trimming were computed from the DNA. The table records about 98,000 clones, roughly 92% of them present only once. Germline assignment: CDR1 PRHDT and CDR2 FYEKMQ (reference sequence). The germline V and J ends were trimmed by 5 bases and 8 bases, with 12 bases remaining between them. The CDR3 runs 13 residues.

The sequence derives from a woman aged 50 to 60 with COVID-19, enrolled during active disease. Specimen: peripheral blood. The rearrangement uses TRBV13 and TRBJ1-4; weak D call: TRBD1 (5 bases). The CDR3 DNA reads as TGTGCCAGCAGCCTCGCAGGGAACGAAAAACTGTTTTTT. It translates to CASSLAGNEKLFF.